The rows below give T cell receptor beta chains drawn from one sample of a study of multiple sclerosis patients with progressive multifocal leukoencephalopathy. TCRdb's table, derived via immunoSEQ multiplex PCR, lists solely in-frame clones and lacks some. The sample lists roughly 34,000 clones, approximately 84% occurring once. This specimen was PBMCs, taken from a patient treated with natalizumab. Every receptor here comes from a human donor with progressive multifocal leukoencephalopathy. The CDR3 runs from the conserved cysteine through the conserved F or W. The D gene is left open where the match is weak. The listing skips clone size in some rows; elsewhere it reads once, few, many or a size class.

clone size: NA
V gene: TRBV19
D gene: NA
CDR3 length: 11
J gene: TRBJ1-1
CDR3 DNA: TGTGCCAGTAGGGTCGGGGGTGAAGCTTTCTTT
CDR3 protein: CASRVGGEAFF

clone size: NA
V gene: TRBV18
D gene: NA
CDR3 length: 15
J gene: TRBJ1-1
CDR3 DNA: TGTGCCAGCTCACCTCCCAGGGCCGGGGAGGCTGAAGCTTTCTTT
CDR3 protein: CASSPPRAGEAEAFF

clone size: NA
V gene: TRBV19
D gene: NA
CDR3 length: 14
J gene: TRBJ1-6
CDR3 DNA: TGTGCCAGTAGTACTCAGGTGCCGAGTTCACCCCTCCACTTT
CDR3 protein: CASSTQVPSSPLHF

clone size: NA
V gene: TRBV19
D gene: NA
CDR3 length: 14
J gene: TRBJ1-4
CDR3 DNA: TGTGCCAGTAGTATGTCGGCCTTTAATGAAAAACTGTTTTTT
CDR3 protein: CASSMSAFNEKLFF

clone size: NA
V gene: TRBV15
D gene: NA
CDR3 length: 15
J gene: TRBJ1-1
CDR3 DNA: TGTGCCACCAGCACGGGACCAGCCTTGAACACTGAAGCTTTCTTT
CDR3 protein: CATSTGPALNTEAFF

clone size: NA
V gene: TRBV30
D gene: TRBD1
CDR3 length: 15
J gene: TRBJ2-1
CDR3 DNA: TGTGCCTGGGATAATAGACAGGGGGGTGGAAATGAGCAGTTCTTC
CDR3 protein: CAWDNRQGGGNEQFF

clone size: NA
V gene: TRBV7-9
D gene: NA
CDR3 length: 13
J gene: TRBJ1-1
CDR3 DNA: TGTGCCAGCAGGTCGTTTATGAACACTGAAGCTTTCTTT
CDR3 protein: CASRSFMNTEAFF

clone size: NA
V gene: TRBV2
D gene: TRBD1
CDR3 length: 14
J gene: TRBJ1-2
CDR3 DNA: TGTGCCAGCGAACCGGGACAGGTTAACTATGGCTACACCTTC
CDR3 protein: CASEPGQVNYGYTF

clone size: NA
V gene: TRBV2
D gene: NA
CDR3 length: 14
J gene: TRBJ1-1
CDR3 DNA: TGTGCCAGCAGTGAAGCAGGGATGGACACTGAAGCTTTCTTT
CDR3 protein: CASSEAGMDTEAFF

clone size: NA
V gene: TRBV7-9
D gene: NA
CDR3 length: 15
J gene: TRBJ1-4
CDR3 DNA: TGTGCCAGCAGCCCCCTGAGTCGGGTGTCTGGAAAACTGTTTTTT
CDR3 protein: CASSPLSRVSGKLFF

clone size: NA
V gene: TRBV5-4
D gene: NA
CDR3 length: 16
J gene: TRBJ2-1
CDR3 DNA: TGTGCCAGCAGCTTGGTTACGGGGGCAGCGTCGCAGGAGCAGTTCTTC
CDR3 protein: CASSLVTGAASQEQFF

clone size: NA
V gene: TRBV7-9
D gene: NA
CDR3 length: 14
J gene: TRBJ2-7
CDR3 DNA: TGTGCCAGCAGCCCGAAGGAGGCCGCCTACGAGCAGTACTTC
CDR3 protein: CASSPKEAAYEQYF

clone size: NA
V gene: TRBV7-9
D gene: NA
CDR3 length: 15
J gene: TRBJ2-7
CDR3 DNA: TGTGCCAGCAGCCCCCGGGGCGGGGGCTACGACGAGCAGTACTTC
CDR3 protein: CASSPRGGGYDEQYF

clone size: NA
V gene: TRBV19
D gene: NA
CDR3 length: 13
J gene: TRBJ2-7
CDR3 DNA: TGTGCCAGTAGTAGTGCCCCTCGGGACGAGCAGTACTTC
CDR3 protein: CASSSAPRDEQYF

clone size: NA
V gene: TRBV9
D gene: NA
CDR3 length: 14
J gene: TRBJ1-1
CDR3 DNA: TGTGCCAGCAGCACCCTGGACCGGAACACTGAAGCTTTCTTT
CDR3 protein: CASSTLDRNTEAFF

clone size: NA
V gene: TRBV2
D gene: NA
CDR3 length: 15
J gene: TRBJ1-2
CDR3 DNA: TGTGCCAGCAGTGAATCTGGACAGCAAAACTATGGCTACACCTTC
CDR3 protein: CASSESGQQNYGYTF

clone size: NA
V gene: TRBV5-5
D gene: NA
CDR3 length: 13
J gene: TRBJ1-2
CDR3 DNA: TGTGCCAGCAGCAGACAGGATAACTATGGCTACACCTTC
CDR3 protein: CASSRQDNYGYTF

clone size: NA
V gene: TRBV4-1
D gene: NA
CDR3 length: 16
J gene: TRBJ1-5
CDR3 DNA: TGCGCCAGCAGCCAAGAATGGGGTCAGGGCAAGCAGCCCCAGCATTTT
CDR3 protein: CASSQEWGQGKQPQHF

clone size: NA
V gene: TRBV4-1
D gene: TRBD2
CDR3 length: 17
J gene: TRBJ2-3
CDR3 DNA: TGCGCCAGCAGCCCGACACTAGCGGGAGTGAGCACAGATACGCAGTATTTT
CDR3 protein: CASSPTLAGVSTDTQYF

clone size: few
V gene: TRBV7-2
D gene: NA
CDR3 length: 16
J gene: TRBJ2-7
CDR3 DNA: TGTGCCAGCAGCTTAGTTTGGGGCCGATCATCCTACGAGCAGTACTTC
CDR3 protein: CASSLVWGRSSYEQYF

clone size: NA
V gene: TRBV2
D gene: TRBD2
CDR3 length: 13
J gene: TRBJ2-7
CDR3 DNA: TGTGCCAGCTTGGGACTAGCGCTCTACGAGCAGTACTTC
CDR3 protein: CASLGLALYEQYF

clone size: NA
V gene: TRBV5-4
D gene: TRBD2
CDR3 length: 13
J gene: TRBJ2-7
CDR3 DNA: TGTGCCAGCAGCCGGGGGGGCACCTACGAGCAGTACTTC
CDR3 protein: CASSRGGTYEQYF

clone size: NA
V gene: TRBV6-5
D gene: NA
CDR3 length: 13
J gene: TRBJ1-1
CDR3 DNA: TGTGCCAGCAGGGGAAATCAGGACACTGAAGCTTTCTTT
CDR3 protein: CASRGNQDTEAFF

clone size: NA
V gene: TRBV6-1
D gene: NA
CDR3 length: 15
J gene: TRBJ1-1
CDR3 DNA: TGTGCCAGCAGTGCCCTGCGGCAGGCCAACACTGAAGCTTTCTTT
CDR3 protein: CASSALRQANTEAFF

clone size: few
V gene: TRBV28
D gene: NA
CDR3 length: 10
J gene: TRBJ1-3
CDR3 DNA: TGTGCCAGCAGGTCGTACACCATATATTTT
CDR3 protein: CASRSYTIYF

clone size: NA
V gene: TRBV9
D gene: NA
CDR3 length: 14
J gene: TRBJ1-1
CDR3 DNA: TGTGCCAGCAGCCCCCGGCAGGGTGTCACTGAAGCTTTCTTT
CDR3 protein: CASSPRQGVTEAFF

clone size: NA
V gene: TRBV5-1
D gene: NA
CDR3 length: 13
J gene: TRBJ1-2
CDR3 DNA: TGCGCCAGCAGCTTGTCCAGAGAGGGTGGCTACACCTTC
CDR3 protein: CASSLSREGGYTF

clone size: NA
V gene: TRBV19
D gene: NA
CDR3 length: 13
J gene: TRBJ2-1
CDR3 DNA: TGTGCCAGTAGCCTTTTCTCCTGCAATGAGCAGTTCTTC
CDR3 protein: CASSLFSCNEQFF

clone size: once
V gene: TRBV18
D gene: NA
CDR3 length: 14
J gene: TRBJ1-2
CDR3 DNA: TGTGCCAGCTCACCACGGGGATTTAACTATGGCTACACCTTC
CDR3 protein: CASSPRGFNYGYTF

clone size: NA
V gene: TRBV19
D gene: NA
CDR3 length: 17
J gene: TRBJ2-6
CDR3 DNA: TGTGCCAGTACCAAATACGGGTTTCAATCTGGGGCCAACGTCCTGACTTTC
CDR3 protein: CASTKYGFQSGANVLTF

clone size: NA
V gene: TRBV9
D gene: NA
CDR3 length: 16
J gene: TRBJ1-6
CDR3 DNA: TGTGCCAGCAGCGTAGGGGTGCGCCCTAATAATTCACCCCTCCACTTT
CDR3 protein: CASSVGVRPNNSPLHF

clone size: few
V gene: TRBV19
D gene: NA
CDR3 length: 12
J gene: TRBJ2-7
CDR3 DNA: TGTGCCAGTAGAGGGTCAGGCTACGAGCAGTACTTC
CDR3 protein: CASRGSGYEQYF

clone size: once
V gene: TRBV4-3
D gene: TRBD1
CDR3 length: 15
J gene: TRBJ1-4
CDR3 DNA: TGCGCCAGCAGCCAAGACAGGGGGTCTAATGAAAAACTGTTTTTT
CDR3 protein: CASSQDRGSNEKLFF

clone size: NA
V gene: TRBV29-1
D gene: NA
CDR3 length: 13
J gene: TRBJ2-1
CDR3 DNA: TGCAGCGTCGCTCTACAGGTCTACAATGAGCAGTTCTTC
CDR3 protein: CSVALQVYNEQFF

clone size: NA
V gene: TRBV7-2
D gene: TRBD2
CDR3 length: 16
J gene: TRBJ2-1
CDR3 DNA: TGTGCCAGCACCCTAGGCGCGGGAGAACCCTACAATGAGCAGTTCTTC
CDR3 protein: CASTLGAGEPYNEQFF

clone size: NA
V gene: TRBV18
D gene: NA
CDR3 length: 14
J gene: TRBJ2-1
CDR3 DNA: TGTGCCAGCTCGTGGGGAACGTACGGCAATGAGCAGTTCTTC
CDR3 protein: CASSWGTYGNEQFF

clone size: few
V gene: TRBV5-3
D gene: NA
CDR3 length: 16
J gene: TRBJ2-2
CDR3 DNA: TGTGCCAGAAGCTTGGGGTTGGGACTGGGGACCGGGGAGCTGTTTTTT
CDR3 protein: CARSLGLGLGTGELFF

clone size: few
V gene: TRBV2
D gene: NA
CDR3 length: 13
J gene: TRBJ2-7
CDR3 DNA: TGTGCCAGCAGTGAAGTTGGTCCGGGGGAGCAGTACTTC
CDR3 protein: CASSEVGPGEQYF

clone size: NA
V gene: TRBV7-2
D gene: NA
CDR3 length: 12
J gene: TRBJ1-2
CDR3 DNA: TGTGCCAGCAGCTTTTTTGCGGGAGGCTACACCTTC
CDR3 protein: CASSFFAGGYTF

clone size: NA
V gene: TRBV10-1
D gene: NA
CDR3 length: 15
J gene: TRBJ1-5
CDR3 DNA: TGCGCCAGCAGTGAGACAAAATATAGCAATCAGCCCCAGCATTTT
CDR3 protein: CASSETKYSNQPQHF

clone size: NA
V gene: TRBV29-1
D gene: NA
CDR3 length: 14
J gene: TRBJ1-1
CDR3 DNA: TGCAGCGTTGTGGATGGTAGGGTAGGGACTGAAGCTTTCTTT
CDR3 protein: CSVVDGRVGTEAFF

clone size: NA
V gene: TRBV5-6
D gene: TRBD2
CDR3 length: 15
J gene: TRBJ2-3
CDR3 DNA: TGTGCCAGCAGCTTGTCGAGCGGGAGCGGATATACGCAGTATTTT
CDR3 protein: CASSLSSGSGYTQYF

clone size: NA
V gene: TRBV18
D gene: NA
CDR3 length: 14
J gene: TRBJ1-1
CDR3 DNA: TGTGCCAGCTCGCCTGGTGGGGGGAACACTGAAGCTTTCTTT
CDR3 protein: CASSPGGGNTEAFF

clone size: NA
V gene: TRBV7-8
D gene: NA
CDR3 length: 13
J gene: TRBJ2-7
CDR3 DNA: TGTGCCAGCAGCTCATCCTCGTGGGACGAGCAGTACTTC
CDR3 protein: CASSSSSWDEQYF

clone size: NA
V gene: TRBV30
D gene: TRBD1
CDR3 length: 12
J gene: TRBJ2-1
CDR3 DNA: TGTGCCTGGGGGACAGGGAATAATGAGCAGTTCTTC
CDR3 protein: CAWGTGNNEQFF

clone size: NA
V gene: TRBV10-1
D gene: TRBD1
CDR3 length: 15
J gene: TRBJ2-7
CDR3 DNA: TGCGCCAGCGGTGCGGGCGGGACAGGGGCCTACGAGCAGTACTTC
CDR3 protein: CASGAGGTGAYEQYF

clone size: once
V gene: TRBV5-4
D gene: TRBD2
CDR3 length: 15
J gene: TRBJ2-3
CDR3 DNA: TGTGCCAGCATACTAGCGGGAGATGCAACAGATACGCAGTATTTT
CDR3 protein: CASILAGDATDTQYF

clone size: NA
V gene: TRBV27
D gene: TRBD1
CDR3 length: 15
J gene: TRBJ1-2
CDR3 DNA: TGTGCCAGCAGTTTATCGACAGGGCAAATCTATGGCTACACCTTC
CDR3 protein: CASSLSTGQIYGYTF

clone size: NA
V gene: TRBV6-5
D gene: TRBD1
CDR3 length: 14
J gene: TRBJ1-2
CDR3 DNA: TGTGCCAGCGGACGGACAGGGGCCGGATCGGGCTACACCTTC
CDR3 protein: CASGRTGAGSGYTF

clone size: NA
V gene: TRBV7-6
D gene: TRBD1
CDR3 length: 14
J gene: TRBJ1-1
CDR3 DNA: TGTGCCAGCAGCCCGGGGACAGTGAACACTGAAGCTTTCTTT
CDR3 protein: CASSPGTVNTEAFF

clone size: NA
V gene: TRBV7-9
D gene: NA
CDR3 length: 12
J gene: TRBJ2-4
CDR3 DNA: TGTGCCAGCAGCTGGGACGAGAACATTCAGTACTTC
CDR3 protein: CASSWDENIQYF

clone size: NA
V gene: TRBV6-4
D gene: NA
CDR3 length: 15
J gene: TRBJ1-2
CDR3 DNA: TGTGCCAGCAGTGCCCCGGGGGCGGCCGTCTATGGCTACACCTTC
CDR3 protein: CASSAPGAAVYGYTF

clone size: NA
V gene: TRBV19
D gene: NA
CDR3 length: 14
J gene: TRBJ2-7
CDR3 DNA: TGTGCCAGTAGTATATATCTGCGCTCCTACGAGCAGTACTTC
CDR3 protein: CASSIYLRSYEQYF

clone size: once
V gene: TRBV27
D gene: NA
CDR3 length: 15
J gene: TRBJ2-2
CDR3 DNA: TGTGCCAGCAGTTTGAGGGAGCGAGACACCGGGGAGCTGTTTTTT
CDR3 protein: CASSLRERDTGELFF

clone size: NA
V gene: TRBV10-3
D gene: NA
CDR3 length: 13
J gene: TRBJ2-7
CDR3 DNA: TGTGCCATCAGTGAGCGGGGAGAGTACGAGCAGTACTTC
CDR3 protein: CAISERGEYEQYF

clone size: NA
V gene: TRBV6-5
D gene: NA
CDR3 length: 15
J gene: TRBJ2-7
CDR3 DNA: TGTGCCAGCAGTTACGATCCCCGGGAGCATCGGGAGCAGTACTTC
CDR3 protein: CASSYDPREHREQYF

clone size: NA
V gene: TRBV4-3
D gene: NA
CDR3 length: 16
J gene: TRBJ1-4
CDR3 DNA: TGCGCCAGCAGCCAAGAGGGCACAGGAGCTAATGAAAAACTGTTTTTT
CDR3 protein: CASSQEGTGANEKLFF

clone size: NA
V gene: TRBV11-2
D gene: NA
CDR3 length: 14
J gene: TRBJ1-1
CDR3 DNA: TGTGCCAGCAGCCCCTCGCCGATAAGGACTGAAGCTTTCTTT
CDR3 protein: CASSPSPIRTEAFF

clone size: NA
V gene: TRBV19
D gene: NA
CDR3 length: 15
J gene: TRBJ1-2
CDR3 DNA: TGTGCCAGTACCCCTAACCTTGGACAGACAGTAGGCTACACCTTC
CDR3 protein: CASTPNLGQTVGYTF

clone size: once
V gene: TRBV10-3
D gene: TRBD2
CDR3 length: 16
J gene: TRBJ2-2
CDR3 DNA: TGTGCCATCAGTGTCGGGCGGGAGGGCCGTACCGGGGAGCTGTTTTTT
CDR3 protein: CAISVGREGRTGELFF